One and the same sample provided the 3 T cell receptor beta chains below, sequenced in a study of T cell responses to AZD1222 COVID-19 vaccine. The table came from immunoSEQ multiplex PCR; TCRdb's copy has only in-frame clones and leaves some out. The sample contains 150,000 to 200,000 clones, almost 95% of which appear only once. Material: peripheral blood, obtained on day 0 of AZD1222 vaccination. The receptors originated from an adult in good health.

The rearrangement links TRBV28 to TRBJ2-7; D ambiguous. Trimming cost V 6 bases and J 3 bases, with 15 bases left between them. There are 14 residues in the CDR3. The germline gives CDR1 MDHEN, CDR2 SYDVKM. This CDR3 is CASSPATLHYEQYF. The CDR3, as DNA: TGTGCCAGCAGCCCAGCTACGCTACACTACGAGCAGTACTTC.

This chain joins TRBV5-6 and TRBJ1-1; D is uncertain. The CDR3 totals 13 residues. V lost 1 base and J lost 1, with 5 bases in between. The germline V gene has CDR1 SGHDT and CDR2 YYEEEE. The CDR3, as DNA: TGTGCCAGCAGCTTGAACGCGAACACTGAAGCTTTCTTT. Translated, it gives CASSLNANTEAFF.

The gene calls are TRBV4-1 and TRBJ2-1, with 10 bases identical to TRBD2. The germline V gene encodes CDR1 MGHRA and CDR2 YSYEKL. The CDR3 sequence is 17 residues long. The junction had 9 bases not matched to a gene; V was cut back by 1 base and J by 6 bases. The DNA of the CDR3 is TGCGCCAGCAGCCAAGGGTGGGCGGGACTAGCGAGCAATGAGCAGTTCTTC. Protein product: CASSQGWAGLASNEQFF.